This TCR beta chain was obtained from a study of neurological immune-mediated disorders. This clonotype was counted at least ten times. Its specificity is not known. Study-wide points: HTLV-1-associated myelopathy ranked highest for TCR clonal expansion and multiple sclerosis lowest, beneath healthy controls. The expanded clones of different subjects shared no CDR3 amino acid sequences (suggesting private repertoires in all groups).

For the unsorted libraries, 2 million PBMCs stored at -80 C served as input. The authors made cDNA by 5'RACE with 10-nucleotide random UMIs. TCRdb recomputed calls from the 5' RACE reads with MiXCR, one row per CDR3 protein. This repertoire shows under 85,000 distinct CDR3 sequences, under 13% found once; its top ten account for about 2%. The sample comprised PBMCs. The TCR comes from a man in his forties or fifties in good health.

CDR3 nucleotides: TGTGCCAGCAGCCAAACAGGGACAAGCTCCTACAATGAGCAGTTCTTC. Translated, it gives CASSQTGTSSYNEQFF. The genes are TRBV7-3 and TRBJ2-1; D may be TRBD1 (6 bases). Between the trimmed V and J ends, which lost 5 bases and 0 bases, there was a span of 14 bases. The CDR3 runs to 16 residues. Germline V gives CDR1 SGHTA, CDR2 FQGTGA.